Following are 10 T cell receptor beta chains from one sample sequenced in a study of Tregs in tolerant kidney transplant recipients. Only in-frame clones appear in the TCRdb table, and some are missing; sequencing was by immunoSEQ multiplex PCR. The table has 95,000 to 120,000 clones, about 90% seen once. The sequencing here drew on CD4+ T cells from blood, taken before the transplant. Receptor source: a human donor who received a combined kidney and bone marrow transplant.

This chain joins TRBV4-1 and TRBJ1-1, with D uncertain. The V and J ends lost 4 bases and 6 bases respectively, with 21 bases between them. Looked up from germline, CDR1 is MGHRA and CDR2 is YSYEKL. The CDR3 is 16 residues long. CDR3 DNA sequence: TGCGCCAGCAGCCGCTCCCTAGTTGGGTCCCTAGCTGAAGCTTTCTTT. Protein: CASSRSLVGSLAEAFF.

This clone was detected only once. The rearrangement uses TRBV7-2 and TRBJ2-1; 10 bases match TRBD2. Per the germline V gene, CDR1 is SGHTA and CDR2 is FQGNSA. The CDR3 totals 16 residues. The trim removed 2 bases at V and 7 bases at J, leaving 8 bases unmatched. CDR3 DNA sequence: TGTGCCAGCAGCTTATTTCCTAGCGGGAGTATGAATGAGCAGTTCTTC. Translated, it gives CASSLFPSGSMNEQFF.

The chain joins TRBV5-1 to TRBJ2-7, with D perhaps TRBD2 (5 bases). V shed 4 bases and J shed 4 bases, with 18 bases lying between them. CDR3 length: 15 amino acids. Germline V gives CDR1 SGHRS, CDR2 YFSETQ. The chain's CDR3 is CASSEGLPQGYEQYF. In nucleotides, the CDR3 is TGCGCCAGCAGCGAGGGCCTACCGCAAGGGTACGAGCAGTACTTC.

This chain's CDR3 is CASSYSSGSYETQYF. The DNA for the CDR3 is TGTGCCAGCAGCTATTCTAGCGGGAGTTATGAGACCCAGTACTTC. The V gene is TRBV13, the J gene TRBJ2-5, with 10 bases matching TRBD2. CDR3 length equals 15 residues. CDR1 and CDR2 (germline): PRHDT, FYEKMQ (reference sequence). With 4 bases clipped from V and 5 bases from J, the junction kept 7 bases outside the gene matches.

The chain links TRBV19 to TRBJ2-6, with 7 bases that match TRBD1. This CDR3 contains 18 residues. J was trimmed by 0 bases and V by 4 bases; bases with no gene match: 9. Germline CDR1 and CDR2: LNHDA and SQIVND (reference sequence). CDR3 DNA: TGTGCCAGTAGTACACGGGACAGTAAGGCCTCTGGGGCCAACGTCCTGACTTTC. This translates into CASSTRDSKASGANVLTF.

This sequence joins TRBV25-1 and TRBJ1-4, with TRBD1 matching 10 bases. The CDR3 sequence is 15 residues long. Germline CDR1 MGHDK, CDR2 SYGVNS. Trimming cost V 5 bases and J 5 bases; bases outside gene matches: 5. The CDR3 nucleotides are TGTGCCAGCAGTCCAAGGACAGGGGGAAATGAAAAACTGTTTTTT. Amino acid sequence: CASSPRTGGNEKLFF.

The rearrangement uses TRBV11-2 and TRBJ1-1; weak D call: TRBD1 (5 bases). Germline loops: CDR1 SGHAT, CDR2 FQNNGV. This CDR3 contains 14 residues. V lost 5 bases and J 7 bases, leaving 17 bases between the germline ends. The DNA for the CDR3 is TGTGCCAGCAGCCATGGGGCAGGTATTAGTGAAGCTTTCTTT. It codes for CASSHGAGISEAFF.

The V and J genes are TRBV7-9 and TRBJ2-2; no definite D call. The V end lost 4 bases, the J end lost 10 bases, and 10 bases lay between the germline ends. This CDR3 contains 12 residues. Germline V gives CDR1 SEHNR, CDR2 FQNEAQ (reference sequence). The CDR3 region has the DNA TGTGCCAGCAGCTCCCTTACTGAGGAGCTGTTTTTT. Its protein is CASSSLTEELFF.

The CDR3 spells CASSFPGQGLTFLLNSGANVLTF. The CDR3 bases are TGCGCCAGCAGCTTTCCGGGACAGGGTTTGACTTTTCTATTGAACTCTGGGGCCAACGTCCTGACTTTC. The V call is TRBV5-1, the J call TRBJ2-6; 9 bases match TRBD1. The CDR3 totals 23 residues. From germline, CDR1 is SGHRS and CDR2 YFSETQ. V gave up 2 bases and J gave up 0 bases; unmatched junction bases: 21.

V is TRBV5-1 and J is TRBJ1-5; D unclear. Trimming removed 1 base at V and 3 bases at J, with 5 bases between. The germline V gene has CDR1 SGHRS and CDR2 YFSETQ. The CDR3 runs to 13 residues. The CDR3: CASSLQVNQPQHF. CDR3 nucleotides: TGCGCCAGCAGCTTGCAGGTCAATCAGCCCCAGCATTTT. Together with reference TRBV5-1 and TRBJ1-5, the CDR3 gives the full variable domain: KAGVTQTPRYLIKTRGQQVTLSCSPISGHRSVSWYQQTPGQGLQFLFEYFSETQRNKGNFPGRFSGRQFSNSRSEMNVSTLELGDSALYLCASSLQVNQPQHFGDGTRLSIL.